The present T cell receptor (beta chain) was sequenced within a study of CD8+ T cells in alopecia areata. Sequencing templates came from extracted RNA that was reverse transcribed into cDNA. Produced via immunoSEQ multiplex PCR; TCRdb's table is partial and in-frame only. Of roughly 140,000 clones in the sample, approximately 50% were seen once. The table lists this clone with a few counts. This receptor was taken from a human donor with alopecia areata. The source material was CD4+ T cells sorted from blood, sampled at week 0.

In DNA, the CDR3 is TGTGCCTGGAGTCCGGGACAGATTAATGAAAAACTGTTTTTT. It yields the protein CAWSPGQINEKLFF. V usage is TRBV30 and J usage is TRBJ1-4, with 7 bases aligning to TRBD1. Germline V gene lookup returns CDR1 GTSNPN and CDR2 SVGIG (reference sequence). This CDR3 region has 14 residues. V trimming: 2 bases; J trimming: 4 bases; junction bases outside the gene matches: 4.